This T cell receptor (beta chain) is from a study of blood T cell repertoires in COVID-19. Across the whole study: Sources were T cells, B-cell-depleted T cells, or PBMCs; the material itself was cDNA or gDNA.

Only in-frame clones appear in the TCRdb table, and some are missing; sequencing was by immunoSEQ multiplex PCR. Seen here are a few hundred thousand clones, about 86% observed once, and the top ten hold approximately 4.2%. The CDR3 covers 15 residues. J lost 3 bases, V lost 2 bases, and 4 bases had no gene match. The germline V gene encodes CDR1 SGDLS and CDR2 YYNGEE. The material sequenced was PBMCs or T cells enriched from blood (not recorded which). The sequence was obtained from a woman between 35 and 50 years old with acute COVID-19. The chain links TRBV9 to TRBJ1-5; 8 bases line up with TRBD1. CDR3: CASSVQGALNQPQHF. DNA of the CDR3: TGTGCCAGCAGCGTCCAGGGGGCCCTCAATCAGCCCCAGCATTTT.